The present entry profiles one TCR beta chain with its context. The record originates from a study of blood T cell repertoires in COVID-19. Trimming removed 3 bases from V and 5 bases from J, with 16 bases in between. The germline V gene encodes CDR1 LGHNA and CDR2 YSLEER. The CDR3 runs 15 residues. This table comes from immunoSEQ multiplex PCR, and its TCRdb copy is limited to in-frame clones, with some not included. The sample holds roughly 130,000 clones, 65% to 85% seen once. This TCR derives from a woman in her sixties or seventies with acute or convalescent COVID-19. Sequenced input: peripheral blood. V usage is TRBV4-3 and J usage is TRBJ2-5; weak D call: TRBD2 (5 bases). The CDR3 DNA sequence: TGCGCCAGCAGCCAGTTCAAATCACTAGGGGAGACCCAGTACTTC. It specifies CASSQFKSLGETQYF.